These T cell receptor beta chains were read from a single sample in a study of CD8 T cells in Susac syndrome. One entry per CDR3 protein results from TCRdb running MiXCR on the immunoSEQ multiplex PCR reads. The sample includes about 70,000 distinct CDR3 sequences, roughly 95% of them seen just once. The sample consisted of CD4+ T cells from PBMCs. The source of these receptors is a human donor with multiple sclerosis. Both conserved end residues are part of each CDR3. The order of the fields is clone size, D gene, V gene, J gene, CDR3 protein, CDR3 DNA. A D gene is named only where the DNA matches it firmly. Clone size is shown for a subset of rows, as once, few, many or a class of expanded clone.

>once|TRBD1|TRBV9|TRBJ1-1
CASSVDRGSEVFF
TGTGCCAGCAGCGTAGACAGGGGGTCTGAAGTTTTCTTT
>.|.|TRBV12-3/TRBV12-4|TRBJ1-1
CASKYIGNTEAFF
TGTGCCAGCAAGTATATTGGGAACACTGAAGCTTTCTTT
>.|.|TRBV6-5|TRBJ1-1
CASRLTVFNTEAFF
TGTGCCAGCAGGCTTACAGTCTTTAACACTGAAGCTTTCTTT
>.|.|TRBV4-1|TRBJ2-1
CASSQPTVGQFF
TGCGCCAGCAGCCAGCCCACAGTGGGGCAGTTCTTC
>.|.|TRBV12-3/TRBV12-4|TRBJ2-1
CASSLNGPIPQFF
TGTGCCAGCAGCCTAAATGGTCCCATCCCGCAGTTCTTC
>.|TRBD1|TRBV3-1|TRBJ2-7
CASSQGRGISEQYF
TGTGCCAGCAGCCAAGGCAGGGGGATATCTGAGCAGTACTTC
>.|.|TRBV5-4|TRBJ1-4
CASSFLGVDEKLFF
TGTGCCAGCAGCTTTTTAGGGGTGGATGAAAAACTGTTTTTT
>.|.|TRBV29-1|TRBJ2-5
CSVANREETQYF
TGCAGCGTGGCCAACAGGGAAGAGACCCAGTACTTC
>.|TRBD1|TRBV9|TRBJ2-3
CASTGGQGGTDTQYF
TGTGCCAGCACTGGGGGACAGGGTGGCACAGATACGCAGTATTTT
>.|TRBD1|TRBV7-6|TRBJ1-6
CASSLAQTGLGSPLHF
TGTGCCAGCAGCTTAGCGCAGACAGGGTTAGGTTCACCCCTCCACTTT
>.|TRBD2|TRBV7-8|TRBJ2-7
CASSSVGGESEQYF
TGTGCCAGCAGTTCGGTCGGGGGGGAGAGCGAGCAGTACTTC
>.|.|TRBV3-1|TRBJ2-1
CASSQTSRAPSYNEQFF
TGTGCCAGCAGCCAGACCTCCCGGGCCCCCTCCTACAATGAGCAGTTCTTC
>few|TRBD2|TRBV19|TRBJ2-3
CASTSGGGPTDTQYF
TGTGCCAGTACTAGCGGGGGTGGCCCCACAGATACGCAGTATTTT
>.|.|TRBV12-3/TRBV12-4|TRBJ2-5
CASSLLGRGSQETQYF
TGTGCCAGCAGCCTTCTTGGACGGGGGTCGCAAGAGACCCAGTACTTC
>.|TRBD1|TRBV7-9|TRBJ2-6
CASSIPTGRGANVLTF
TGTGCCAGCAGCATTCCGACAGGGCGAGGGGCCAACGTCCTGACTTTC
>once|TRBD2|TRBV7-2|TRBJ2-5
CASSPQAGAQETQYF
TGTGCCAGCAGCCCCCAAGCGGGAGCCCAAGAGACCCAGTACTTC
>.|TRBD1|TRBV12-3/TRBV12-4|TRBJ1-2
CASSPTGGNGYTF
TGTGCCAGCAGTCCAACAGGGGGTAATGGCTACACCTTC
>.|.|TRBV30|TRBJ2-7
CAWNPGLSPYEQYF
TGTGCCTGGAACCCGGGACTTTCCCCCTACGAGCAGTACTTC
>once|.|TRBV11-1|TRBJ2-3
CASSLLGSGDTQYF
TGTGCCAGCAGCTTGTTAGGGTCTGGAGATACGCAGTATTTT
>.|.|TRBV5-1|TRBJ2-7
CASINPMGSGNHYSYEQYF
TGCGCCAGCATCAACCCAATGGGGTCAGGGAACCACTACTCCTACGAGCAGTACTTC
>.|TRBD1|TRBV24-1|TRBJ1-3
CATSDSRTGYGNTIYF
TGTGCCACCAGTGACTCCCGGACAGGGTACGGAAACACCATATATTTT
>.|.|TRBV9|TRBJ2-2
CASSVGSVTGELFF
TGTGCCAGCAGCGTAGGCTCCGTAACCGGGGAGCTGTTTTTT
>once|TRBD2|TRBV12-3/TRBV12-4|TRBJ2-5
CASSLFDLAGGWQETQYF
TGTGCCAGCAGTTTATTCGACCTAGCGGGGGGCTGGCAAGAGACCCAGTACTTC
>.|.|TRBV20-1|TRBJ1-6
CSANTATGSEWSPLHF
TGCAGTGCAAACACAGCGACCGGGAGCGAATGGTCACCCCTCCACTTT
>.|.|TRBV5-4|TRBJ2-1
CASSFDGGGEQFF
TGTGCCAGCAGCTTCGACGGAGGCGGGGAGCAGTTCTTC
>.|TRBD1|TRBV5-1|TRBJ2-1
CASSPATGAYYNEQFF
TGCGCCAGCAGCCCAGCGACAGGGGCCTACTACAATGAGCAGTTCTTC
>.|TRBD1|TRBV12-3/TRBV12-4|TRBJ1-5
CASSLHSGTGYQPQHF
TGTGCCAGCAGTTTACACTCCGGGACAGGGTATCAGCCCCAGCATTTT
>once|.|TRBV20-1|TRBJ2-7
CSARVGISYEQYF
TGCAGTGCTAGAGTTGGGATCTCCTACGAGCAGTACTTC
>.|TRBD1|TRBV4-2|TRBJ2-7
CASSQVGPGGNYEQYF
TGTGCCAGCAGCCAAGTCGGGCCAGGGGGAAACTACGAGCAGTACTTC
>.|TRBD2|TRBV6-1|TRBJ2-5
CASSKLAGVRGETQYF
TGTGCCAGCAGCAAACTAGCGGGGGTTCGCGGGGAGACCCAGTACTTC
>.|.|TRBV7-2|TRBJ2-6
CASSFPGGANVLTF
TGTGCCAGCAGCTTTCCAGGTGGGGCCAACGTCCTGACTTTC
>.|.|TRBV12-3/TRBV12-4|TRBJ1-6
CASSVSRDNSPLHF
TGTGCCAGCAGTGTGAGTAGGGATAATTCACCCCTCCACTTT
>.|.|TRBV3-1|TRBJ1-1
CASSRVATEAFF
TGTGCCAGCAGCAGGGTTGCCACTGAAGCTTTCTTT
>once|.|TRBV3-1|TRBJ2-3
CASRMTSTDTQYF
TGTGCCAGCAGGATGACGAGCACAGATACGCAGTATTTT
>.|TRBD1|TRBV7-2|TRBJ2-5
CASSRDRGRETQYF
TGTGCCAGCAGCCGTGACAGGGGGCGAGAGACCCAGTACTTC
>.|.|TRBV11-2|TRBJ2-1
CASSLGQNNEQFF
TGTGCCAGCAGCTTAGGACAAAACAATGAGCAGTTCTTC
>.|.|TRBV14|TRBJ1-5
CASSQDLDQPQHF
TGTGCCAGCAGCCAGGATCTCGATCAGCCCCAGCATTTT
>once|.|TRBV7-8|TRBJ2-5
CASSLEGGGETQYF
TGTGCCAGCAGCTTAGAGGGGGGAGGAGAGACCCAGTACTTC
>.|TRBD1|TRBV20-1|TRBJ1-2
CSARTGQGSGYTF
TGCAGTGCTAGAACGGGACAGGGGTCTGGCTACACCTTC
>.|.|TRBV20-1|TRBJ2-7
CSAEQGSKRHEQYF
TGCAGTGCGGAGCAGGGGTCGAAGCGTCACGAGCAGTACTTC
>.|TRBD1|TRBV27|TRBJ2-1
CASSLSGTGAYNEQFF
TGTGCCAGCAGTTTATCGGGGACAGGGGCCTACAATGAGCAGTTCTTC
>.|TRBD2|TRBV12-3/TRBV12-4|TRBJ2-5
CASSTGTREQETQYF
TGTGCCAGCAGCACCGGGACTAGGGAACAAGAGACCCAGTACTTC
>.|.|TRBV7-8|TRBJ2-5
CASNLEETQYF
TGTGCCAGCAACCTCGAAGAGACCCAGTACTTC
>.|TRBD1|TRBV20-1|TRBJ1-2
CSAGDRVPSRGYTF
TGCAGTGCGGGGGACAGGGTCCCCTCGAGAGGCTACACCTTC
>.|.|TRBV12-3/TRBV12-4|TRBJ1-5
CASSEYSNQPQHF
TGTGCCAGCAGCGAGTATAGCAATCAGCCCCAGCATTTT
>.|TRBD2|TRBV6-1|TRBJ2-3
CASSDDGGDTQYF
TGTGCCAGCAGTGATGACGGGGGGGATACGCAGTATTTT
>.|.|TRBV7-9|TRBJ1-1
CASSRTVTDAEAFF
TGTGCCAGCAGCCGGACGGTCACGGACGCTGAAGCTTTCTTT
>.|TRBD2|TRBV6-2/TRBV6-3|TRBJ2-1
CASSRTSRDEQFF
TGTGCCAGCAGTCGGACTAGTCGGGATGAGCAGTTCTTC
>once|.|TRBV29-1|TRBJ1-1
CSVTLYPREAFF
TGCAGCGTTACACTATACCCTCGTGAAGCTTTCTTT
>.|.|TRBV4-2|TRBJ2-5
CASSPAWARPGETQYF
TGTGCCAGCAGCCCCGCGTGGGCTAGACCGGGAGAGACCCAGTACTTC
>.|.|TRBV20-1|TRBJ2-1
CSAPGVGDEQFF
TGCAGTGCTCCCGGGGTTGGGGATGAGCAGTTCTTC
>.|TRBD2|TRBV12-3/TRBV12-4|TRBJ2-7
CASSWGLRYEQYF
TGTGCCAGCAGTTGGGGACTACGCTACGAGCAGTACTTC
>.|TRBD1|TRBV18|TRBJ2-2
CASSPPTGTATGELFF
TGTGCCAGCTCACCGCCGACAGGGACGGCCACCGGGGAGCTGTTTTTT